These T cell receptor beta chains were read from a single sample in a study of spatial heterogeneity in lung cancer. TCRdb re-derived calls from the 5' RACE reads in MiXCR, one entry per CDR3 protein. The data hold about 28,000 distinct CDR3 sequences, with 7.5% to 9.5% observed a single time. Sequencing used PBMCs, obtained at surgery. These TCRs come from a female donor with early-stage non-small cell lung cancer. Each CDR3 is given with its conserved first and last residue. The order of the fields is V gene, clone size, D gene, J gene, CDR3 protein, CDR3 DNA. A D gene is named only where the DNA matches it firmly. Only part of the rows carry a size: once, few, many, or a class if the clone is expanded.

v_call: TRBV7-2
clone_size: .
d_call: .
j_call: TRBJ1-2
cdr3_aa: CASSLGLRGRDGYTF
cdr3_nt: TGTGCCAGCAGCTTAGGTCTCCGGGGGCGAGATGGCTACACCTTC

v_call: TRBV6-6
clone_size: .
d_call: .
j_call: TRBJ1-2
cdr3_aa: CASSPGTLFTNYGYTF
cdr3_nt: TGTGCCAGCAGCCCTGGGACACTATTTACTAACTATGGCTACACCTTC

v_call: TRBV28
clone_size: many
d_call: .
j_call: TRBJ2-1
cdr3_aa: CASSSGAGPQFF
cdr3_nt: TGTGCCAGCAGTTCAGGCGCCGGCCCCCAGTTCTTC

v_call: TRBV19
clone_size: many
d_call: TRBD1
j_call: TRBJ2-7
cdr3_aa: CASSMAGGPYEQYF
cdr3_nt: TGTGCCAGTAGTATGGCAGGGGGCCCCTACGAGCAGTACTTC

v_call: TRBV9
clone_size: .
d_call: .
j_call: TRBJ2-3
cdr3_aa: CASSPHVAAGTQYF
cdr3_nt: TGTGCCAGCAGCCCCCACGTGGCCGCAGGTACGCAGTATTTT

v_call: TRBV19
clone_size: many
d_call: .
j_call: TRBJ1-5
cdr3_aa: CASSRRTGNQPQHF
cdr3_nt: TGTGCCAGTAGTCGTCGGACCGGTAATCAGCCCCAGCATTTT

v_call: TRBV7-9
clone_size: many
d_call: .
j_call: TRBJ1-2
cdr3_aa: CASSFGQLGSGVSRNYGYTF
cdr3_nt: TGTGCCAGCAGCTTCGGACAGTTGGGGTCGGGAGTATCACGTAACTATGGCTACACCTTC

v_call: TRBV24-1
clone_size: many
d_call: TRBD1
j_call: TRBJ1-1
cdr3_aa: CATSDTPGQGSQNTEAFF
cdr3_nt: TGTGCCACCAGTGATACTCCGGGACAGGGGTCCCAGAACACTGAAGCTTTCTTT

v_call: TRBV7-7
clone_size: many
d_call: .
j_call: TRBJ2-1
cdr3_aa: CASSSTEYNEQFF
cdr3_nt: TGTGCTAGCAGCTCGACAGAATACAATGAGCAGTTCTTC

v_call: TRBV19
clone_size: many
d_call: .
j_call: TRBJ2-2
cdr3_aa: CASSLLPGELFF
cdr3_nt: TGTGCCAGTAGTTTGTTACCCGGGGAGCTGTTTTTT

v_call: TRBV28
clone_size: many
d_call: .
j_call: TRBJ2-7
cdr3_aa: CASKDSGHGSYEQYF
cdr3_nt: TGTGCCAGCAAAGATTCGGGGCACGGCTCCTACGAGCAGTACTTC

v_call: TRBV7-6
clone_size: many
d_call: TRBD1
j_call: TRBJ1-1
cdr3_aa: CASSLGGQGTAFF
cdr3_nt: TGTGCCAGCAGCTTAGGGGGACAGGGTACAGCTTTCTTT

v_call: TRBV14
clone_size: .
d_call: .
j_call: TRBJ2-3
cdr3_aa: CASSLFSGRDTQYF
cdr3_nt: TGTGCCAGCAGCCTTTTTAGCGGACGGGATACGCAGTATTTT